The 26 T cell receptor beta chains in this list originate from one sample, sequenced in a study of CD8 T cells in Susac syndrome. An input of about 0.45 to 1 ug of RNA was subjected to reverse transcription using random hexamers. From the immunoSEQ multiplex PCR reads, TCRdb called clonotypes with MiXCR, one entry per CDR3 protein. This table has 77,000 or so distinct CDR3 sequences, approximately 94% appearing once. Sequences were obtained from CD8+ T cells from PBMCs. Receptors were obtained from a human donor with multiple sclerosis.

This sequence joins TRBV7-9 and TRBJ2-7, with 12 bases matching TRBD1. The junction had 3 bases not matched to a gene; V was cut back by 0 bases and J by 6 bases. The CDR3 totals 15 residues. Germline V gene sequence: CDR1 SEHNR, CDR2 FQNEAQ (reference sequence). The chain's CDR3 is CASSLAGTGGFEQYF. Here the CDR3 DNA reads TGTGCCAGCAGCTTAGCCGGGACAGGGGGCTTCGAGCAGTACTTC. Based on the CDR3 plus reference TRBV7-9 and TRBJ2-7, the full variable domain is DTGVSQNPRHKITKRGQNVTFRCDPISEHNRLYWYRQTLGQGPEFLTYFQNEAQLEKSRLLSDRFSAERPKGSFSTLEIQRTEQGDSAMYLCASSLAGTGGFEQYFGPGTRLTVT.

The J gene is TRBJ2-7, the V gene TRBV14; 9 nucleotides agree with TRBD2. Germline CDR1 and CDR2: SGHDN and FVKESK. The CDR3 sequence is 15 residues long. V lost 0 bases and J lost 3; bases outside the gene matches: 3. The CDR3 loop is CASSQEIAGVYEQYF. The CDR3 DNA reads TGTGCCAGCAGCCAAGAGATAGCGGGAGTCTACGAGCAGTACTTC.

CDR3 sequence (DNA): TGTGCCAGCAGACAAGGCTACGAGCAGTACTTC. It is translated as CASRQGYEQYF. The rearrangement links TRBV6-5 to TRBJ2-7; D is unresolved. CDR1 MNHEY and CDR2 SVGAGI come from the germline V gene. V was shortened by 6 bases and J by 3 bases, with 6 bases between the two germline ends. CDR3 length: 11 amino acids.

This chain links TRBV7-9 with TRBJ2-7; D is unresolved. CDR1 is SEHNR and CDR2 is FQNEAQ in the germline V gene (reference sequence). The CDR3 is made up of 12 amino acids. V shed 6 bases and J shed 4 bases, with 10 bases lying between them. The CDR3 DNA is TGTGCCAGCAGAGGCGAGGTTTACGAGCAGTACTTC. It codes for CASRGEVYEQYF.

Here the CDR3 reads CATAGSYNSPLHF. For the CDR3, the DNA is TGTGCCACCGCAGGGTCCTATAATTCACCCCTCCACTTT. The genes are TRBV27 and TRBJ1-6; the D gene is possibly TRBD1 (5 bases). V dropped 10 bases and J dropped 1 base, with 8 bases sitting between them. The CDR3 consists of 13 residues. The germline CDR1 and CDR2 sequences are MNHEY and SMNVEV (reference sequence).

This clonotype occurred once. The rearrangement links TRBV30 to TRBJ1-2; 7 bases match TRBD1. V gave up 0 bases and J gave up 6 bases; unmatched junction bases: 4. The germline V gene encodes CDR1 GTSNPN and CDR2 SVGIG (reference sequence). CDR3 size: 13 residues. CDR3 DNA: TGTGCCTGGAGTGTGACAGGGATGGATGGCTACACCTTC. Translating gives CAWSVTGMDGYTF. Full variable domain (outside the CDR3, taken from reference TRBV30 and TRBJ1-2): SQTIHQWPATLVQPVGSPLSLECTVEGTSNPNLYWYRQAAGRGLQLLFYSVGIGQISSEVPQNLSASRPQDRQFILSSKKLLLSDSGFYLCAWSVTGMDGYTFGSGTRLTVV.

The rearrangement links TRBV27 to TRBJ2-2, with 8 bases matching TRBD2. With 8 bases clipped from V and 5 bases from J, the junction kept 10 bases outside the gene matches. CDR3 length equals 15 residues. Germline loops: CDR1 MNHEY, CDR2 SMNVEV (reference sequence). CDR3 nucleotide sequence: TGTGCCAGCGGGTCCGGGGGGGTCGGAACCGGGGAGCTGTTTTTT. It encodes CASGSGGVGTGELFF.

The chain joins TRBV3-1 to TRBJ2-7; D call uncertain. The CDR3 length is 12 residues. The V and J ends lost 8 bases and 3 bases respectively, with 11 bases between them. Germline V gene lookup returns CDR1 LGHDT and CDR2 YNNKEL (reference sequence). CDR3 sequence reads: CASRFKNYEQYF. In nucleotides, the CDR3 is TGTGCCAGCCGATTTAAGAACTACGAGCAGTACTTC.

This clonotype has only one observation. The chain links TRBV11-2 to TRBJ2-5; 9 bases align to TRBD1. The CDR3 totals 16 residues. Looked up from germline, CDR1 is SGHAT and CDR2 is FQNNGV. The V and J ends lost 5 bases and 4 bases, in that order; junction bases with no gene match: 11. CDR3 DNA sequence: TGTGCCAGCAGCCCCCGGGACAGGGAAGACCGAGAGACCCAGTACTTC. It codes for CASSPRDREDRETQYF.

CDR3 bases: TGTGCCACCAGCAGGGGTCCGAGGCCATACACTGAAGCTTTCTTT. This encodes CATSRGPRPYTEAFF. The V and J genes are TRBV15 and TRBJ1-1; D call uncertain. This CDR3 is 15 amino acids long. With 3 bases removed from V and 3 bases from J, the gap between germline ends came to 14 bases. Germline-derived CDR1 and CDR2 are LNHNV and YYDKDF (reference sequence). The full variable domain, rest sourced from reference TRBV15 and TRBJ1-1, is DAMVIQNPRYQVTQFGKPVTLSCSQTLNHNVMYWYQQKSSQAPKLLFHYYDKDFNNEADTPDNFQSRRPNTSFCFLDIRSPGLGDTAMYLCATSRGPRPYTEAFFGQGTRLTVV.

This clonotype showed up just once. The J gene is TRBJ2-5, the V gene TRBV7-2; tentatively, D is TRBD2 (5 bases). The length of the CDR3 is 12 residues. Trimming cost V 3 bases and J 3 bases, with 5 bases left between them. CDR1 and CDR2 (germline): SGHTA, FQGNSA. CDR3 DNA: TGTGCCAGCAGCTTCGGGGAAGAGACCCAGTACTTC. This translates into CASSFGEETQYF. The entire variable domain, with the rest obtained from reference TRBV7-2 and TRBJ2-5, is as follows: GAGVSQSPSNKVTEKGKDVELRCDPISGHTALYWYRQSLGQGLEFLIYFQGNSAPDKSGLPSDRFSAERTGGSVSTLTIQRTQQEDSAVYLCASSFGEETQYFGPGTRLLVL.

J is TRBJ2-5 and V is TRBV6-1, with 7 bases matching TRBD2. V gave up 8 bases and J gave up 5 bases; unmatched junction bases: 14. Germline-derived CDR1 and CDR2 are MNHNS and SASEGT. CDR3 length: 15 amino acids. The CDR3 here is CASRGWAGARETQYF. The CDR3 bases are TGTGCCAGCCGGGGGTGGGCGGGAGCGCGGGAGACCCAGTACTTC.

This chain joins TRBV4-2 and TRBJ2-5, with 12 bases fitting TRBD2. Germline assignment: CDR1 LGHNA and CDR2 YNFKEQ. Trimming took 3 bases from V and 5 from J; bases not matched to a gene: 13. The CDR3 extends over 18 amino acids. The chain's CDR3 is CASSHPTSGGTRWETQYF. As DNA, the CDR3 is TGTGCCAGCAGCCACCCGACTAGCGGGGGAACCCGGTGGGAGACCCAGTACTTC.

V gene TRBV21-1 combines with J gene TRBJ1-2; the table's TRBD1 call for D was not verified on the DNA. TRBV21-1 is tagged as a pseudogene. The CDR3 consists of 13 residues. CDR3 in amino acids: CASARQGGDGYTF. DNA of the CDR3: TGTGCCAGCGCCAGACAGGGAGGCGATGGCTACACCTTC.

The chain recombines TRBV29-1 with TRBJ2-7; 7 bases agree with TRBD1. The V and J ends lost 2 bases and 1 base, in that order; junction bases with no gene match: 2. CDR3 length equals 13 residues. Germline V gene data show CDR1 as SQVTM and CDR2 as ANQGSEA. CDR3 in DNA: TGCAGCGTTGAACGACAGGGTTCCTACGAGCAGTACTTC. Encoded protein: CSVERQGSYEQYF.

The J gene is TRBJ2-7, the V gene TRBV11-2; D is possibly TRBD1 (5 bases). The V end was cut by 5 bases, the J end by 4 bases, with 15 bases between. Germline V CDR1 and CDR2: SGHAT, FQNNGV. This CDR3 contains 14 residues. The CDR3 region is CASSPSFRAYEQYF. CDR3 sequence (DNA): TGTGCCAGCAGCCCAAGTTTCAGGGCATACGAGCAGTACTTC. Supplemented by reference TRBV11-2 and TRBJ2-7, the full variable domain reads EAGVAQSPRYKIIEKRQSVAFWCNPISGHATLYWYQQILGQGPKLLIQFQNNGVVDDSQLPKDRFSAERLKGVDSTLKIQPAKLEDSAVYLCASSPSFRAYEQYFGPGTRLTVT.

The chain links TRBV7-2 to TRBJ2-3, with D possibly being TRBD1 (6 bases). V was pared by 2 bases and J by 5 bases, with 20 bases between. The germline CDR1 and CDR2 sequences are SGHTA and FQGNSA. The length of the CDR3 is 17 residues. The CDR3 region is CASSLRGSTGFGDTQYF. DNA of the CDR3: TGTGCCAGCAGCTTACGGGGATCGACAGGCTTCGGAGATACGCAGTATTTT.

V usage is TRBV6-2 or TRBV6-3 and J usage is TRBJ2-3, with D uncertain. The CDR3 length is 13 residues. The germline V gene encodes CDR1 MNHEY and CDR2 SVGEGT. V gave up 6 bases and J gave up 1 base, with 8 bases separating them. CDR3 amino acids: CASRPARTDTQYF. The CDR3 DNA reads as TGTGCCAGCAGACCCGCGCGCACAGATACGCAGTATTTT.

The chain recombines TRBV5-1 with TRBJ2-1; 9 nucleotides align to TRBD1. The CDR3 loop spans 14 amino acids. Germline V gene sequence: CDR1 SGHRS, CDR2 YFSETQ. The trim removed 4 bases at V and 8 bases at J, leaving 7 bases unmatched. Here the CDR3 reads CASSLGQGLDEQFF. The CDR3 DNA reads TGCGCCAGCAGCCTAGGACAGGGGTTGGATGAGCAGTTCTTC.

The chain employs TRBV30 and TRBJ1-3, with D tentatively TRBD1 (5 bases). In germline, CDR1 is GTSNPN, CDR2 SVGIG (reference sequence). Trimming removed 8 bases from V and 3 bases from J, with 14 bases in between. The CDR3 is 13 residues long. CDR3 sequence reads: CAALGGGGNTIYF. The CDR3 DNA follows: TGTGCCGCTCTGGGGGGTGGTGGAAACACCATATATTTT.

The chain is built from TRBV19 and TRBJ2-1, with 11 nucleotides matching TRBD2. The CDR3 spans 18 residues. V lost 1 base to trimming and J lost 8 bases; unmatched junction nucleotides: 13. Germline CDR1 and CDR2: LNHDA and SQIVND (reference sequence). The CDR3 region has the DNA TGTGCCAGTAGTATAGCCACCCTAGCGGGGGGACGGGTGGATGAGCAGTTCTTC. The encoded protein is CASSIATLAGGRVDEQFF. Looking up the rest from reference TRBV19 and TRBJ2-1 gives the full variable domain: DGGITQSPKYLFRKEGQNVTLSCEQNLNHDAMYWYRQDPGQGLRLIYYSQIVNDFQKGDIAEGYSVSREKKESFPLTVTSAQKNPTAFYLCASSIATLAGGRVDEQFFGPGTRLTVL.

The chain joins TRBV4-3 to TRBJ2-7, with 9 bases that match TRBD1. Germline-derived CDR1 and CDR2 are LGHNA and YSLEER. V shed 2 bases, J shed 5 bases, and the junction held 7 bases outside the gene matches. CDR3 size: 15 residues. The CDR3 loop reads CASSQFTGGRDEQYF. The CDR3 nucleotides are TGCGCCAGCAGCCAATTTACAGGGGGCCGGGACGAGCAGTACTTC.

The chain combines TRBV14 with TRBJ2-2; D is ambiguous. Germline lookup yields CDR1 SGHDN and CDR2 FVKESK. The CDR3 is 16 residues long. The germline V and J ends were trimmed by 0 bases and 3 bases, with 11 bases remaining between them. CDR3 amino acids: CASSQERAAYTGELFF. CDR3 DNA sequence: TGTGCCAGCAGCCAAGAACGGGCAGCTTACACCGGGGAGCTGTTTTTT.

This clonotype was counted a single time. V usage is TRBV4-1 and J usage is TRBJ2-7; TRBD1 is a possible D gene (6 bases). The V end was cut by 0 bases, the J end by 2 bases, with 17 bases between. Germline V lookup: CDR1 MGHRA, CDR2 YSYEKL. The CDR3 extends over 17 amino acids. The CDR3 here is CASSQDYRDTTTYEQYF. CDR3 nucleotides: TGCGCCAGCAGCCAAGATTACCGGGACACTACTACCTACGAGCAGTACTTC.

J is TRBJ1-4 and V is TRBV10-3, with D unresolved. V lost 0 bases and J lost 2, with 7 bases in between. The germline V gene has CDR1 ENHRY and CDR2 SYGVKD. There are 15 residues in the CDR3. This CDR3 reads CAISESGITNEKLFF. The DNA of the CDR3 is TGTGCCATCAGTGAGTCCGGGATCACTAATGAAAAACTGTTTTTT.

The sample holds one count of this clonotype. The chain uses TRBV6-5 and TRBJ2-1; possible D gene TRBD2, 6 bases. Germline V gene lookup returns CDR1 MNHEY and CDR2 SVGAGI. Trimming left V 11 bases short and J 7 bases short, with 18 bases between. The CDR3 has 13 amino acids. The CDR3 nucleotides are TGTGCCTCTTCGGAGGGAGTTCAGAATGAGCAGTTCTTC. Amino acid sequence: CASSEGVQNEQFF.